These 2 T cell receptor beta chains share one sample of origin, sequenced in a study of blood T cell dynamics during melanoma immunotherapy. Documented time point: pre-treatment baseline. The repertoire was sequenced with immunoSEQ multiplex PCR; TCRdb's copy has only in-frame clones and lacks some. The sample records about 4,700 clones, approximately 96% being singletons. This material consisted of effector memory CD8+ T cells from blood, taken from a patient treated with checkpoint blockade. These receptors were taken from a human donor with melanoma.

V usage is TRBV2 and J usage is TRBJ2-7; TRBD2 aligns across 14 bases. CDR1 and CDR2 (germline): SNHLY, FYNNEI. This CDR3 has 15 amino acids. V gave up 6 bases and J gave up 0 bases; unmatched junction bases: 1. The CDR3 here is CASRGLAGVSYEQYF. In DNA form, the CDR3 reads TGTGCCAGCAGGGGACTAGCGGGGGTCTCCTACGAGCAGTACTTC.

The chain joins TRBV9 to TRBJ2-2, with D possibly matching TRBD1 (6 bases). V shed 4 bases and J shed 5 bases, with 9 bases lying between them. This CDR3 contains 13 residues. CDR1 SGDLS and CDR2 YYNGEE come from the germline V gene. CDR3: CASSLTGTGELFF. The CDR3 DNA sequence: TGTGCCAGCAGCCTCACAGGGACCGGGGAGCTGTTTTTT.